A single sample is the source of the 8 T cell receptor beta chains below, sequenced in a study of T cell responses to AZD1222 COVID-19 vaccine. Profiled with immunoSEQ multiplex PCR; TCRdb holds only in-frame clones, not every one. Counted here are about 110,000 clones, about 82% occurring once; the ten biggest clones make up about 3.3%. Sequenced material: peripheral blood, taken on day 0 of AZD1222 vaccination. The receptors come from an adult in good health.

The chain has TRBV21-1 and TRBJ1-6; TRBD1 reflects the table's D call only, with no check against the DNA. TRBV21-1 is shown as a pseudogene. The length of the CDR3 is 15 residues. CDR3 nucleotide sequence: TGTGCCAGCAGCCCCCCGTGGGCCCTTGCTTCACCCCTCCACTTT. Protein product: CASSPPWALASPLHF.

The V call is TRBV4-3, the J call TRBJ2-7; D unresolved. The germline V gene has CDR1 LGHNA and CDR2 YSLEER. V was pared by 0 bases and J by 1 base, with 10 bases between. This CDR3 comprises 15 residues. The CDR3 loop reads CASSQDYRPSYEQYF. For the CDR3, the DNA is TGCGCCAGCAGCCAAGATTACCGGCCGTCCTACGAGCAGTACTTC.

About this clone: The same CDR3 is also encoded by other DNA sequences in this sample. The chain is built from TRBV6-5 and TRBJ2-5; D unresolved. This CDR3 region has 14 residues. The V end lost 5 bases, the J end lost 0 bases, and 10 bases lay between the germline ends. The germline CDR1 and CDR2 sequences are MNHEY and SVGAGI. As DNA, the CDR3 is TGTGCCAGCAGTCCGCTGGGGAACCAAGAGACCCAGTACTTC. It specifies CASSPLGNQETQYF.

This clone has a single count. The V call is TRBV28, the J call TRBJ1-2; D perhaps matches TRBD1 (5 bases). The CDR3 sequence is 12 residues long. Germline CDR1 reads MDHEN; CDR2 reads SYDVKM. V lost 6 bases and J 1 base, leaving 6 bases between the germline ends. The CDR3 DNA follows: TGTGCCAGCAGCAGGGTTAACTATGGCTACACCTTC. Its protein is CASSRVNYGYTF.

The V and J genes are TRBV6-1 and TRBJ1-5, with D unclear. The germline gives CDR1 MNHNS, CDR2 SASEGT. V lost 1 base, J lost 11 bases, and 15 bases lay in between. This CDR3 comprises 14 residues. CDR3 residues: CASSEEDGLRSQHF. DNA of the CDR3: TGTGCCAGCAGTGAAGAGGACGGACTTAGGTCCCAGCATTTT.

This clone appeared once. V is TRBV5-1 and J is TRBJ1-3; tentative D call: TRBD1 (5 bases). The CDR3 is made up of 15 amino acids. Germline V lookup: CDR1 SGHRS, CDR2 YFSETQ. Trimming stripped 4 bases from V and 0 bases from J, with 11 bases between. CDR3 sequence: CASSGDGNSGNTIYF. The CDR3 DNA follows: TGCGCCAGCAGCGGGGACGGCAACTCTGGAAACACCATATATTTT.

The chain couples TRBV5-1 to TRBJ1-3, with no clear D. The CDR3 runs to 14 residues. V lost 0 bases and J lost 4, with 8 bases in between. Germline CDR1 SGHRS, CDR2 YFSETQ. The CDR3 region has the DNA TGCGCCAGCAGCTTGGGTGGACTGGGAAACACCATATATTTT. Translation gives CASSLGGLGNTIYF.

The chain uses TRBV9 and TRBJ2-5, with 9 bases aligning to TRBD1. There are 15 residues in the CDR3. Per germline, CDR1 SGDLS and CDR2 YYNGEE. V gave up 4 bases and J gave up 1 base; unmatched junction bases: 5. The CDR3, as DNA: TGTGCCAGCAGCCCGGACAGGGGCCCCCAAGAGACCCAGTACTTC. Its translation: CASSPDRGPQETQYF.